These 27 T cell receptor beta chains originate from one sample sequenced in a study of T cells after yellow fever vaccination. TCRdb reanalysed the 5' RACE reads using MiXCR and keeps one entry per CDR3 protein. The profile shows around 140,000 distinct CDR3 sequences, about 8% of them singletons. The sequenced sample was CD4+ T cells sorted from PBMCs, obtained 5 days after the yellow fever booster vaccination. The receptors were gathered from a man aged 30 to 45 who received the YFV17D yellow fever vaccine.

This clonotype was counted many times. V is TRBV6-1 and J is TRBJ2-7; D is possibly TRBD1 or TRBD2 (5 bases each). The CDR3 totals 14 residues. The germline V and J ends were trimmed by 4 bases and 1 base, with 11 bases remaining between them. The germline V gene encodes CDR1 MNHNS and CDR2 SASEGT. CDR3 in amino acids: CASSGRDRSYEQYF. CDR3 DNA: TGTGCCAGCAGTGGTCGGGACCGTTCCTACGAGCAGTACTTC.

There are a few counts of this clonotype. Here the CDR3 DNA reads TGTGCCAGCAGTTACCCCGCAGGGACCTACGAGCAGTACTTC. Translated: CASSYPAGTYEQYF. The J gene is TRBJ2-7, the V gene TRBV6-2 or TRBV6-3; possibly TRBD1 for D (5 bases). V was shortened by 2 bases and J by 2 bases, with 10 bases between the two germline ends. This CDR3 spans 14 amino acids. The germline gives CDR1 MNHEY, CDR2 SVGEGT.

This clonotype was recorded at least ten times. This chain uses TRBV12-3 or TRBV12-4 with TRBJ1-1; tentatively, D is TRBD1 (5 bases). V was clipped by 3 bases and J by 1 base, with 12 bases between them. The CDR3 is 15 amino acids. DNA of the CDR3: TGTGCCAGCAGTTTGGGGGGAGGTGAGAACACTGAAGCTTTCTTT. This translates into CASSLGGGENTEAFF.

This clonotype showed up just a few times. The genes are TRBV30 and TRBJ2-1; possible D gene TRBD2, 6 bases. V lost 3 bases, J lost 8 bases, and 20 bases lay in between. The CDR3 sequence is 15 residues long. Germline loops: CDR1 GTSNPN, CDR2 SVGIG (reference sequence). For the CDR3, the DNA is TGTGCCTGGAGCCGAGGGACTGGCCCCACCTATGAGCAGTTCTTC. Protein: CAWSRGTGPTYEQFF. The variable domain in full, completed from reference TRBV30 and TRBJ2-1, reads SQTIHQWPATLVQPVGSPLSLECTVEGTSNPNLYWYRQAAGRGLQLLFYSVGIGQISSEVPQNLSASRPQDRQFILSSKKLLLSDSGFYLCAWSRGTGPTYEQFFGPGTRLTVL.

This clonotype was detected many times. V gene TRBV3-1 combines with J gene TRBJ2-3, with 7 bases aligning to TRBD2. This CDR3 region has 17 residues. Trimming took 1 base from V and 2 from J; bases not matched to a gene: 9. CDR1 LGHDT and CDR2 YNNKEL come from the germline V gene (reference sequence). CDR3 coding DNA: TGTGCCAGCAGCCAAGCAGTGGCTAGCGGTTACACAGATACGCAGTATTTT. Translating it yields CASSQAVASGYTDTQYF.

As concerns this clonotype: It may be a read error: a sequence one base away is much more abundant. The rearrangement links TRBV30 to TRBJ2-4; perhaps TRBD2 as D (5 bases). Germline CDR1 and CDR2: GTSNPN and SVGIG (reference sequence). The CDR3 is made up of 12 amino acids. The CDR3: CARSPGVNIQYF. CDR3 bases: TGTGCCCGGAGTCCCGGGGTGAACATTCAGTACTTC. Looking up the rest from reference TRBV30 and TRBJ2-4 gives the full variable domain: SQTIHQWPATLVQPVGSPLSLECTVEGTSNPNLYWYRQAAGRGLQLLFYSVGIGQISSEVPQNLSASRPQDRQFILSSKKLLLSDSGFYLCARSPGVNIQYFGAGTRLSVL.

At least ten counts were recorded for this clonotype. This sequence joins TRBV7-3 and TRBJ2-1; D is uncertain. The CDR3 runs 13 residues. The V gene's germline CDR1 is SGHTA and CDR2 FQGTGA. V was cut by 2 bases and J by 5 bases, with 7 bases left in between. CDR3 nucleotides: TGTGCCAGCAGCTTAGCTAGAGACAATGAGCAGTTCTTC. It specifies CASSLARDNEQFF.

The chain joins TRBV4-2 to TRBJ2-1; either TRBD1 or TRBD2 may supply D (5 bases each). The germline gives CDR1 LGHNA, CDR2 YNFKEQ. The length of the CDR3 is 15 residues. Deletions cut 8 bases from V and 8 bases from J, with 22 bases between. The CDR3 loop reads CASSKDTGFGYEQFF. For the CDR3, the DNA is TGTGCCAGCTCCAAGGACACGGGGTTCGGGTATGAGCAGTTCTTC.

This clonotype showed up many times. The chain uses TRBV11-2 and TRBJ2-3; 7 bases line up with TRBD1. Per germline, CDR1 SGHAT and CDR2 FQNNGV. The CDR3 totals 15 residues. The V and J ends lost 6 bases and 4 bases, in that order; junction bases with no gene match: 10. The CDR3 nucleotides are TGTGCCAGCAGGAATGACAGGGTCCGCTCAGATACGCAGTATTTT. Its translation: CASRNDRVRSDTQYF. The whole variable domain, remainder taken from reference TRBV11-2 and TRBJ2-3, is EAGVAQSPRYKIIEKRQSVAFWCNPISGHATLYWYQQILGQGPKLLIQFQNNGVVDDSQLPKDRFSAERLKGVDSTLKIQPAKLEDSAVYLCASRNDRVRSDTQYFGPGTRLTVL.

The sample holds many counts of this clonotype. The chain combines TRBV5-6 with TRBJ1-4; D might be TRBD1 (6 bases). This CDR3 is 14 amino acids long. V shed 4 bases and J shed 6 bases, with 13 bases lying between them. Germline loops: CDR1 SGHDT, CDR2 YYEEEE. In nucleotides, the CDR3 is TGTGCCAGCAGCCGTAGGGGGAAGGATGAAAAACTGTTTTTT. It specifies CASSRRGKDEKLFF.

This clonotype was observed at least ten times. This rearrangement joins TRBV23-1 to TRBJ1-6; D may be TRBD1 (5 bases). TRBV23-1 carries the ORF label, with uncertain function. The CDR3 consists of 12 residues. The V gene lost 3 bases and the J gene lost 10 bases, with 7 bases spanning the gap. The CDR3 coding sequence is TGCGCCAGCAGTCATCACAGGTCACCCCTCCACTTT. Its protein product is CASSHHRSPLHF.

In this sample, this clonotype turned up many times. The J gene is TRBJ2-7, the V gene TRBV7-6; 8 positions agree with TRBD2. Germline V lookup: CDR1 SGHVS, CDR2 FNYEAQ. The ends lost 5 bases at V and 2 bases at J; junction bases unmatched: 8. CDR3 size: 15 residues. This CDR3 reads CASSPITSGPYEQYF. The CDR3 bases are TGTGCCAGCAGCCCTATAACTAGCGGCCCCTACGAGCAGTACTTC. Using reference TRBV7-6 and TRBJ2-7 for the parts outside the CDR3, the full variable domain is GAGVSQSPRYKVTKRGQDVALRCDPISGHVSLYWYRQALGQGPEFLTYFNYEAQQDKSGLPNDRFSAERPEGSISTLTIQRTEQRDSAMYRCASSPITSGPYEQYFGPGTRLTVT.

This clonotype appeared many times. The gene calls are TRBV7-2 and TRBJ2-7; TRBD1 matches 7 bases. The V gene's germline CDR1 is SGHTA and CDR2 FQGNSA. The ends lost 3 bases at V and 2 bases at J; junction bases unmatched: 1. The CDR3 sequence is 13 residues long. The CDR3: CASSFQGAYEQYF. CDR3 DNA sequence: TGTGCCAGCAGCTTTCAGGGGGCCTACGAGCAGTACTTC.

This clonotype was seen repeatedly, ten times or more. This rearrangement joins TRBV6-5 to TRBJ2-1, with 9 bases aligning to TRBD2. The germline V gene encodes CDR1 MNHEY and CDR2 SVGAGI. The V gene end was trimmed by 2 bases and the J gene end by 2 bases; junction bases not matched to a gene: 4. This CDR3 comprises 16 residues. The CDR3 DNA reads as TGTGCCAGCAGTTACACACGGACTAGCGCCTACAATGAGCAGTTCTTC. It codes for CASSYTRTSAYNEQFF.

In its sample, this clonotype was seen many times. This chain links TRBV10-3 with TRBJ2-3; 12 nucleotides align to TRBD2. Germline V CDR1 and CDR2: ENHRY, SYGVKD. V was pared by 7 bases and J by 4 bases, with 6 bases of the junction left unmatched. CDR3 length: 15 residues. The chain's CDR3 is CAITNLAGGPDTQYF. The CDR3 DNA sequence: TGTGCCATCACCAACCTAGCGGGAGGGCCAGATACGCAGTATTTT.

This clonotype showed up many times. V and J are TRBV6-1 and TRBJ2-5; TRBD1 matches at 7 bases. The length of the CDR3 is 15 residues. The germline V gene encodes CDR1 MNHNS and CDR2 SASEGT. V shed 5 bases, J shed 2 bases, and the junction held 8 bases outside the gene matches. CDR3 region: CASSQRQGLQETQYF. The CDR3 DNA reads as TGTGCCAGCAGTCAACGACAGGGTCTGCAAGAGACCCAGTACTTC.

This clonotype has ten or more counts. The J gene is TRBJ1-6, the V gene TRBV7-2; D is unresolved. CDR1 SGHTA and CDR2 FQGNSA come from the germline V gene. This CDR3 has 13 residues. Trimming removed 1 base from V and 10 bases from J, with 8 bases in between. CDR3 region: CASSLDNRSPLHF. The CDR3 DNA sequence: TGTGCCAGCAGCTTAGATAATAGATCACCCCTCCACTTT. The complete variable domain, with remaining parts taken from reference TRBV7-2 and TRBJ1-6, reads GAGVSQSPSNKVTEKGKDVELRCDPISGHTALYWYRQSLGQGLEFLIYFQGNSAPDKSGLPSDRFSAERTGGSVSTLTIQRTQQEDSAVYLCASSLDNRSPLHFGNGTRLTVT.

Ten or more counts support this clonotype. The CDR3 protein is CSARDLRSGTDTQYF. In nucleotides, the CDR3 is TGCAGTGCTAGAGATTTGAGGAGCGGCACAGATACGCAGTATTTT. The chain carries TRBV20-1 and TRBJ2-3; no clear D. V dropped 0 bases and J dropped 1 base, with 11 bases sitting between them. This CDR3 region has 15 residues. Germline lookup yields CDR1 DFQATT and CDR2 SNEGSKA (reference sequence).

This clonotype was detected many times. The rearrangement joins TRBV20-1 to TRBJ2-1; 9 bases fit TRBD2. J gave up 6 bases and V 3 bases, and 18 bases lay outside the gene matches. This CDR3 has 18 residues. Germline CDR1 is DFQATT and CDR2 is SNEGSKA (reference sequence). CDR3 DNA sequence: TGCAGTGCTAGCGGGCTAGCGGGATCCTCGGCGGGTGCCAATGAGCAGTTCTTC. Encoded protein: CSASGLAGSSAGANEQFF.

This clonotype occurred many times. The chain joins TRBV12-5 to TRBJ2-1; 12 positions agree with TRBD2. V was clipped by 4 bases and J by 8 bases; unmatched bases: 9. The CDR3 runs to 16 residues. The germline gives CDR1 LGHNT, CDR2 FRNRAP. Here the CDR3 DNA reads TGTGCTAGTGGTTCCCTCTTGACTAGCGGGAGTTATGAGCAGTTCTTC. This translates into CASGSLLTSGSYEQFF.

Many counts were recorded for this clonotype. This sequence joins TRBV7-2 and TRBJ2-5, with D uncertain. Trimming stripped 1 base from V and 5 bases from J, with 14 bases between. This CDR3 region has 15 residues. Germline V gene lookup returns CDR1 SGHTA and CDR2 FQGNSA. The CDR3 spells CASSLGPTSFETQYF. The CDR3 DNA sequence: TGTGCCAGCAGCTTAGGTCCCACCAGCTTCGAGACCCAGTACTTC.

A remark on this clonotype: A much bigger clone sits one base away, suggesting this may be a read error. The V and J genes are TRBV7-8 and TRBJ1-1, with D perhaps TRBD1 (5 bases). Germline CDR1 and CDR2: SGHVS and FQNEAQ. Trimming took 2 bases from V and 10 from J, leaving 20 bases between them. The CDR3 spans 15 residues. The CDR3 spells CASSLLVGDHGGAFF. CDR3 DNA: TGTGCCAGCAGCTTATTAGTTGGAGACCACGGGGGAGCTTTCTTT.

The table lists this clonotype with many counts. This chain joins TRBV7-9 and TRBJ2-7; D is uncertain. The germline CDR1 and CDR2 sequences are SEHNR and FQNEAQ (reference sequence). CDR3 length: 15 residues. The V and J ends lost 8 bases and 3 bases respectively, with 20 bases between them. The CDR3 DNA reads TGTGCCAGCCAGTTAAAGGTCCGGAACGACTACGAGCAGTACTTC. Translation gives CASQLKVRNDYEQYF.

This clonotype was found many times. This rearrangement joins TRBV5-6 to TRBJ2-1, with 7 nucleotides matching TRBD2. The CDR3 loop spans 15 amino acids. Looked up from germline, CDR1 is SGHDT and CDR2 is YYEEEE. The J segment lost 9 bases and the V segment lost 2 bases, leaving 11 bases of the junction unmatched. The CDR3 loop is CASSFLAGDWGEQFF. The CDR3, as DNA: TGTGCCAGCAGCTTTCTCGCGGGAGATTGGGGTGAGCAGTTCTTC.

This CDR3 reads CATSDLRGEAFF. DNA for the CDR3: TGTGCCACCAGTGACCTCAGGGGTGAAGCTTTCTTT. V gene TRBV24-1 combines with J gene TRBJ1-1; D perhaps matches TRBD1 (6 bases). The CDR3 spans 12 residues. The germline V gene encodes CDR1 KGHDR and CDR2 SFDVKD. Trimming left V 4 bases short and J 7 bases short, with 9 bases between.

This clonotype has just a few counts. The chain couples TRBV6-1 to TRBJ1-1; D gene ambiguous. The V gene lost 2 bases and the J gene lost 4 bases, with 14 bases spanning the gap. Germline-derived CDR1 and CDR2 are MNHNS and SASEGT. The length of the CDR3 is 15 residues. CDR3 bases: TGTGCCAGCAGTGAATTCAGTGGAGAGGGCACTGAAGCTTTCTTT. It specifies CASSEFSGEGTEAFF.

This clonotype has more than one count but fewer than ten. The J gene is TRBJ2-7, the V gene TRBV6-5, with unresolved D. This CDR3 has 15 residues. Trimming pared 4 bases from V and 1 base from J, leaving 14 bases between. Germline lookup yields CDR1 MNHEY and CDR2 SVGAGI. The CDR3 is CASSSLPVGSYEQYF. CDR3 in DNA: TGTGCCAGCAGTTCCCTACCAGTGGGTTCCTACGAGCAGTACTTC.